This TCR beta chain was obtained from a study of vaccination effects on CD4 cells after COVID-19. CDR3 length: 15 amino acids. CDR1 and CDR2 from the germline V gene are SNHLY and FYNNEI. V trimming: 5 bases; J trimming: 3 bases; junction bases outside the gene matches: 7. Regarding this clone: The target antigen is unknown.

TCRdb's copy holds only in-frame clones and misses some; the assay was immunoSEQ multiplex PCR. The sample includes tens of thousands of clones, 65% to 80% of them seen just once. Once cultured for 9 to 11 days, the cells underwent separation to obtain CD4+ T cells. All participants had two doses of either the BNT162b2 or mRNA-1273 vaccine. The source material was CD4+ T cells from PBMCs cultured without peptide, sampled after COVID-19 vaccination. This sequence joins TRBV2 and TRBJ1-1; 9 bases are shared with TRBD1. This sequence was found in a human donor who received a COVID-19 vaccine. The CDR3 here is CASSPPGTGHTEAFF. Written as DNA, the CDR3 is TGTGCCAGCAGTCCGCCGGGGACAGGGCACACTGAAGCTTTCTTT. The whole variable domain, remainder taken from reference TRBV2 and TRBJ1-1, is EPEVTQTPSHQVTQMGQEVILRCVPISNHLYFYWYRQILGQKVEFLVSFYNNEISEKSEIFDDQFSVERPDGSNFTLKIRSTKLEDSAMYFCASSPPGTGHTEAFFGQGTRLTVV.